A single sample is the source of the 20 T cell receptor beta chains below, sequenced in a study of OX40 agonist ivuxolimab in advanced cancers. The library came from the immunoSEQ multiplex PCR assay. Here the immuneACCESS table is served through TCRdb, limited to in-frame sequences with V and J called. Missing clones are a known gap in these copies; in checked studies unresolved V genes cover under half, and the rest lacks a known reason. The table for this sample lists more than 65,000 clones; 85% of them were counted only once. 5.9% of the sample is in the top ten clones. Here the sequenced sample was CD4+ or CD8+ T cells sorted from blood, taken in a trial of the OX40 agonist ivuxolimab. The receptors here all came from an adult with an advanced solid tumor such as melanoma, head and neck, liver or kidney cancer.

The chain couples TRBV28 to TRBJ1-3, with unresolved D. Trimming shortened V by 6 bases and J by 6 bases, and 9 bases separated the two germline ends. The CDR3 runs to 12 residues. The V gene's germline CDR1 is MDHEN and CDR2 SYDVKM. CDR3 loop: CASSPGVNTIYF. In DNA form, the CDR3 reads TGTGCCAGCAGCCCCGGCGTAAACACCATATATTTT.

This chain joins TRBV27 and TRBJ2-1, with D possibly being TRBD2 (5 bases). Trimming removed 1 base at V and 0 bases at J, with 7 bases between. This CDR3 has 15 residues. Germline assignment: CDR1 MNHEY and CDR2 SMNVEV (reference sequence). In DNA form, the CDR3 reads TGTGCCAGCAGTTTATACGGGGACTCCTACAATGAGCAGTTCTTC. Its translation is CASSLYGDSYNEQFF.

The table lists this clone with a count of one. The chain uses TRBV4-2 and TRBJ2-1; 13 bases fit TRBD2. V shed 1 base and J 7 bases; nucleotides not matched to a gene: 7. In germline, CDR1 is LGHNA, CDR2 YNFKEQ. The CDR3 is made up of 17 amino acids. The CDR3 nucleotides are TGTGCCAGCAGCCAAGGAGTACTAGCGGGAGGGCCAAATGAGCAGTTCTTC. Protein product: CASSQGVLAGGPNEQFF.

The chain carries TRBV5-1 and TRBJ1-1; no firm D call. CDR3 length equals 15 residues. Trimming took 4 bases from V and 0 from J, leaving 13 bases between them. Germline assignment: CDR1 SGHRS and CDR2 YFSETQ. The CDR3 DNA reads TGCGCCAGCAGCCTCTCTGTCGAGATGAACACTGAAGCTTTCTTT. Translated: CASSLSVEMNTEAFF.

This clone was observed a few times. This chain joins TRBV4-3 and TRBJ1-4; 8 nucleotides match TRBD1. From germline, CDR1 is LGHNA and CDR2 YSLEER. Trimming at V came to 2 bases and at J to 6 bases, leaving 8 bases not matched to a gene. The CDR3 sequence is 16 residues long. The CDR3 DNA reads as TGCGCCAGCAGCCAAAGGCCGGGACAGGTATATGAAAAACTGTTTTTT. Translating gives CASSQRPGQVYEKLFF.

The table lists this clone with a count of one. The junction differs from germline at one of its ends, possibly a read error. CDR3 residues: CASSLRAGGLIIHF. DNA of the CDR3: TGTGCCAGCAGTTTAAGAGCGGGAGGGCTCATTATACACTTC. The rearrangement joins TRBV27 to TRBJ2-7, with TRBD2 identical over 10 bases. Germline CDR1 and CDR2: MNHEY and SMNVEV (reference sequence). The CDR3 totals 14 residues.

V is TRBV13 and J is TRBJ2-2; D is uncertain. This CDR3 is 14 amino acids long. V was shortened by 10 bases and J by 5 bases, with 17 bases between the two germline ends. Per the germline V gene, CDR1 is PRHDT and CDR2 is FYEKMQ (reference sequence). CDR3 DNA: TGTGCCACCAGTGATTTTCTGGGGACCGGGGAGCTGTTTTTT. Translating gives CATSDFLGTGELFF.

The chain couples TRBV28 to TRBJ2-1, with 10 bases that match TRBD2. Germline values: CDR1 MDHEN, CDR2 SYDVKM. The CDR3 is 16 residues long. With 2 bases clipped from V and 6 bases from J, the junction kept 7 bases outside the gene matches. The CDR3 sequence is CASSLVLAGVSNEQFF. The CDR3 DNA reads as TGTGCCAGCAGTTTAGTCCTAGCGGGAGTCTCCAATGAGCAGTTCTTC.

This clone was recorded a few times. This chain uses TRBV28 with TRBJ1-5, with 7 positions matching TRBD1. V was clipped by 11 bases and J by 7 bases; unmatched bases: 8. The CDR3 loop spans 12 amino acids. From germline, CDR1 is MDHEN and CDR2 SYDVKM. The CDR3 sequence is CAGKTGNQPQHF. CDR3 nucleotide sequence: TGTGCCGGTAAGACAGGGAACCAGCCCCAGCATTTT.

The rearrangement uses TRBV11-2 and TRBJ2-2; D is unresolved. Germline V gene data show CDR1 as SGHAT and CDR2 as FQNNGV. The CDR3 covers 13 residues. Trimming took 3 bases from V and 8 from J, leaving 10 bases between them. The CDR3 reads CASSLDRQGELFF. Written as DNA, the CDR3 is TGTGCCAGCAGCTTGGACCGACAAGGGGAGCTGTTTTTT.

The chain recombines TRBV6-1 with TRBJ2-2; D unresolved. The germline V gene has CDR1 MNHNS and CDR2 SASEGT. V dropped 7 bases and J dropped 7 bases, with 7 bases sitting between them. This CDR3 spans 11 amino acids. CDR3 in amino acids: CASKWVGELFF. CDR3 sequence (DNA): TGTGCCAGCAAATGGGTCGGGGAGCTGTTTTTT.

J is TRBJ1-3 and V is TRBV5-8; no reliable D call. Trimming shortened V by 4 bases and J by 2 bases, and 13 bases separated the two germline ends. Germline V lookup: CDR1 SGHTS, CDR2 YDEGEE. The CDR3 totals 15 residues. Here the CDR3 reads CASSPEPSAGNTIYF. In DNA form, the CDR3 reads TGTGCCAGCAGCCCTGAACCTTCGGCTGGAAACACCATATATTTT.

The rearrangement uses TRBV2 and TRBJ2-1; D ambiguous. The CDR3 is 11 amino acids. V shed 1 base and J shed 9 bases, with 4 bases lying between them. Germline CDR1 and CDR2: SNHLY and FYNNEI. The CDR3 here is CASSEEGEQFF. For the CDR3, the DNA is TGTGCCAGCAGTGAAGAGGGTGAGCAGTTCTTC.

The chain recombines TRBV15 with TRBJ2-7; D call uncertain. V lost 0 bases to trimming and J lost 2 bases, with 11 bases between them. CDR1 LNHNV and CDR2 YYDKDF come from the germline V gene (reference sequence). This CDR3 contains 15 residues. The DNA for the CDR3 is TGTGCCACCAGCAGAGATTTGAGTCCTGCCTACGAGCAGTACGTC. Protein product: CATSRDLSPAYEQYV.

This chain uses TRBV27 with TRBJ1-6; 10 nucleotides agree with TRBD1. Per the germline V gene, CDR1 is MNHEY and CDR2 is SMNVEV (reference sequence). V gave up 2 bases and J gave up 9 bases; unmatched junction bases: 4. The CDR3 is made up of 15 amino acids. Here the CDR3 reads CASSLMGQGTSPLHF. In DNA form, the CDR3 reads TGTGCCAGCAGTTTAATGGGACAGGGGACTTCACCCCTCCACTTT.

This clone has just a few counts. The CDR3 here is CASSTGGGRKDQPQHF. The CDR3 nucleotides read TGTGCCAGTAGTACCGGAGGGGGGCGCAAGGATCAGCCCCAGCATTTT. The rearrangement joins TRBV19 to TRBJ1-5; TRBD1 is a possible D gene (6 bases). CDR1 is LNHDA and CDR2 is SQIVND in the germline V gene (reference sequence). The CDR3 is 16 amino acids. V lost 4 bases, J lost 5 bases, and 18 bases lay in between. Full variable domain (rest looked up from reference TRBV19 and TRBJ1-5): DGGITQSPKYLFRKEGQNVTLSCEQNLNHDAMYWYRQDPGQGLRLIYYSQIVNDFQKGDIAEGYSVSREKKESFPLTVTSAQKNPTAFYLCASSTGGGRKDQPQHFGDGTRLSIL.

The chain joins TRBV10-2 to TRBJ1-3; D remains unclear. The CDR3 loop spans 17 amino acids. Per germline, CDR1 WSHSY and CDR2 SAAADI. V lost 0 bases to trimming and J lost 0 bases, with 12 bases between them. This CDR3 reads CASSESRRPNSGNTIYF. CDR3 nucleotides: TGCGCCAGCAGTGAGTCAAGGAGGCCGAACTCTGGAAACACCATATATTTT.

The J gene is TRBJ1-1, the V gene TRBV11-2, with D hard to call. Germline CDR1 and CDR2: SGHAT and FQNNGV. The CDR3 runs 15 residues. The V gene lost 5 bases and the J gene lost 1 base, with 14 bases spanning the gap. The CDR3 sequence is CASSARYGSNTEAFF. The CDR3 region has the DNA TGTGCCAGCAGCGCCCGGTATGGGTCGAACACTGAAGCTTTCTTT. Combining the CDR3 with reference TRBV11-2 and TRBJ1-1 gives the whole variable domain EAGVAQSPRYKIIEKRQSVAFWCNPISGHATLYWYQQILGQGPKLLIQFQNNGVVDDSQLPKDRFSAERLKGVDSTLKIQPAKLEDSAVYLCASSARYGSNTEAFFGQGTRLTVV.

V and J are TRBV15 and TRBJ2-5, with D possibly being TRBD1 or TRBD2 (5 bases each). The CDR3 consists of 15 residues. CDR1 LNHNV and CDR2 YYDKDF come from the germline V gene (reference sequence). V dropped 1 base and J dropped 2 bases, with 11 bases sitting between them. CDR3 coding DNA: TGTGCCACCAGCAGAGGTGGGGGAGCACAAGAGACCCAGTACTTC. Its protein is CATSRGGGAQETQYF.

This chain joins TRBV5-4 and TRBJ1-4, with D perhaps matching TRBD1 (6 bases). The CDR3 loop spans 15 amino acids. Germline CDR1 and CDR2: SGHNT and YYREEE (reference sequence). Deletions cut 1 base from V and 3 bases from J, with 10 bases between. CDR3 coding DNA: TGTGCCAGCAGCTTGCAGGACAGCTCTAATGAAAAACTGTTTTTT. This translates into CASSLQDSSNEKLFF.